Below, one T cell receptor (beta chain) is given with its context. Its antigen is as yet unknown. With the Oncomine TCR Beta short-read assay, DNA from cultured CD4+ T cells was sequenced. Using its own MiXCR run on the PCR reads, TCRdb lists one record per CDR3 protein. The table records fewer than 20,000 distinct CDR3 sequences, around 66% of them present only once. The source of the sample is a study of vaccination and CD4 T cells after COVID-19. Study background: Stimulation of cells relied on overlapping spike peptides derived from SARS-CoV-2, HCoV-NL63, HCoV-OC43 and HCoV-229E.

The CDR3 has 19 amino acids. CDR1 is MNHEY and CDR2 is SMNVEV in the germline V gene (reference sequence). The J segment lost 8 bases and the V segment lost 4 bases, leaving 17 bases of the junction unmatched. Noted treatment: roughly 10-day PBMC culture with coronavirus spike peptide pools or control peptides (ViraFEST assay). Peptide pool stimulation in ViraFEST expanded antigen-specific T cells, whose TCRs were then sequenced. The J gene is TRBJ1-6, the V gene TRBV27, with 10 bases matching TRBD1. The receptor was isolated from a human donor who had recovered from COVID-19. The sample comprised CD4+ T cells from blood, cultured in vitro. The CDR3 is CASSYHLTPGQGTYSPLHF. CDR3 nucleotides: TGTGCCAGCAGTTACCACCTTACCCCGGGACAGGGGACCTATTCACCCCTCCACTTT.